This entry features one TCR beta chain sequence. Unmatched junction bases numbered 7, after V lost 7 bases and J lost 0 bases. The CDR3 runs 15 residues. Germline V gene sequence: CDR1 SGHVS, CDR2 FNYEAQ. Authors' processing steps: The authors estimated nucleated cell counts from reference gene primer amplification. Produced via immunoSEQ multiplex PCR; TCRdb's table is partial and in-frame only. For V, J and clone size, that table is used; D and trimming come from the DNA. This sample has 200,000 or so clones; around four fifths occur once, and the top ten carry under 5.5%. The data belong to a study of blood T cell repertoires in COVID-19. On the study more broadly: The United States, Italy and Spain were the sources of the acute and convalescent COVID-19 samples. PBMCs, B-cell-depleted T cells, or T cells provided the cDNA or gDNA that made up the material.

The sequenced sample was peripheral blood. The TCR comes from a woman aged 30 to 39 with acute or convalescent COVID-19. The genes are TRBV7-6 and TRBJ2-3; 7 bases align to TRBD2. The CDR3 bases are TGTGCCAGCACCAGCGGGATTTCTAGCACAGATACGCAGTATTTT. It codes for CASTSGISSTDTQYF.